This entry features one TCR beta chain sequence. This specimen comes from a study of blood T cell repertoires in COVID-19. Individuals aged roughly 18 to 95 years were recruited from about two dozen US areas. Clinical histories supplied by participants themselves formed the basis of cohort assignment. Participants classified as exposed had met a COVID-19 case within 2 weeks before study entry. Here immunoSEQ multiplex PCR was the method, and the copy in TCRdb shows in-frame clones only, minus some. The sample holds about 140,000 clones, around 80% seen once. Germline CDR1 is GTSNPN and CDR2 is SVGIG (reference sequence). The CDR3 sequence is 15 residues long. J gave up 6 bases and V 3 bases, and 8 bases lay outside the gene matches.

The sequencing input was PBMCs or T cells enriched from blood (not recorded which). The TCR sequence derives from a woman in her late teens or twenties who had been exposed to COVID-19. The V gene is TRBV30, the J gene TRBJ2-2; the match to TRBD2 covers 9 bases. Written as DNA, the CDR3 is TGTGCCTGGAGGGTCAAGACTAGCGGAGCCGGGGAGCTGTTTTTT. Its translation: CAWRVKTSGAGELFF.